A single sample is the source of the 25 T cell receptor beta chains below, sequenced in a study of shared clonotypes between healthy human individuals. Only CD45RO-negative cells positively selected for CCR7 counted as naive CD8 cells, so terminally differentiated effector memory CD45RA+ cells were excluded. Clones were read by immunoSEQ multiplex PCR, and TCRdb kept only the in-frame ones, dropping some. This sample carries around 2.1 million clones, 85% to 95% of them seen once, and the ten largest clones take around 1.7%. Material for sequencing was naive CD8+ T cells from PBMCs. Receptors were obtained from a young man in good health. Some clones in this sample may be carry-over from other donors' samples.

The rearrangement links TRBV11-2 to TRBJ2-3; perhaps D is TRBD1 or TRBD2 (5 bases each). The CDR3 is 16 amino acids. Germline V gene lookup returns CDR1 SGHAT and CDR2 FQNNGV. V lost 1 base and J 2 bases, leaving 13 bases between the germline ends. CDR3 sequence: CASSLGGSTYTDTQYF. The CDR3, as DNA: TGTGCCAGCAGCTTAGGGGGGTCGACGTACACAGATACGCAGTATTTT.

This rearrangement joins TRBV15 to TRBJ2-7; 10 nucleotides align to TRBD2. The CDR3 sequence is 17 residues long. Germline V gene sequence: CDR1 LNHNV, CDR2 YYDKDF (reference sequence). The V segment lost 5 bases and the J segment 0 bases; nucleotides outside the gene matches: 10. The CDR3: CATSSRRSGRASYEQYF. CDR3 nucleotides: TGTGCCACCAGCTCCCGCCGAAGCGGGAGGGCCTCCTACGAGCAGTACTTC.

The chain links TRBV5-1 to TRBJ2-2; 9 positions agree with TRBD2. CDR1 and CDR2 from the germline V gene are SGHRS and YFSETQ. V gave up 1 base and J gave up 4 bases; unmatched junction bases: 11. CDR3 size: 18 residues. The CDR3 nucleotides are TGCGCCAGCAGCTTGCCTGGCCTAGCGGGGACACCCACCGGGGAGCTGTTTTTT. Protein product: CASSLPGLAGTPTGELFF.

A word on this clone: A read error may account for a junction end that differs from germline. This chain connects TRBV6-1 to TRBJ2-7, with TRBD1 identical over 8 bases. The CDR3 extends over 11 amino acids. Germline-derived CDR1 and CDR2 are MNHNS and SASEGT. The DNA for the CDR3 is TGTGCCAGCAGTGAAGAGCCAGGGGGCCACTTC. It is translated as CASSEEPGGHF.

This chain connects TRBV4-1 to TRBJ2-1; TRBD2 matches 7 bases. The CDR3 sequence is 17 residues long. Germline CDR1 is MGHRA and CDR2 is YSYEKL. Unmatched junction bases numbered 9, after V lost 1 base and J lost 3 bases. The CDR3 region has the DNA TGCGCCAGCAGCCAAGTTCGGCGGGAGTCCTACTACAATGAGCAGTTCTTC. It encodes CASSQVRRESYYNEQFF.

V gene TRBV14 combines with J gene TRBJ2-5; TRBD2 is a possible D gene (5 bases). This CDR3 contains 14 residues. The V gene's germline CDR1 is SGHDN and CDR2 FVKESK. With 5 bases removed from V and 6 bases from J, the gap between germline ends came to 16 bases. In nucleotides, the CDR3 is TGTGCCAGCAGCGGAGGCAGAAATTGGAAGACCCAGTACTTC. Protein: CASSGGRNWKTQYF. The full variable domain, with the rest looked up from reference TRBV14 and TRBJ2-5, is EAGVTQFPSHSVIEKGQTVTLRCDPISGHDNLYWYRRVMGKEIKFLLHFVKESKQDESGMPNNRFLAERTGGTYSTLKVQPAELEDSGVYFCASSGGRNWKTQYFGPGTRLLVL.

The chain links TRBV5-8 to TRBJ1-3; no firm D call. V lost 4 bases to trimming and J lost 0 bases, with 11 bases between them. Looked up from germline, CDR1 is SGHTS and CDR2 is YDEGEE. This CDR3 is built from 15 residues. CDR3 sequence: CASSTTRSSGNTIYF. CDR3 DNA sequence: TGTGCCAGCAGCACCACACGGAGCTCTGGAAACACCATATATTTT.

Turning to this clone: The sample carries other DNA sequences with the same CDR3. The gene calls are TRBV27 and TRBJ2-7; D may be TRBD1 (6 bases). Deletions cut 5 bases from V and 0 bases from J, with 11 bases between. The V gene's germline CDR1 is MNHEY and CDR2 SMNVEV (reference sequence). The CDR3 consists of 14 residues. In DNA, the CDR3 is TGTGCCAGCAGTCCAACAGGGTCCTCCTACGAGCAGTACTTC. The encoded protein is CASSPTGSSYEQYF.

The chain has TRBV5-6 and TRBJ1-3; D unclear. The CDR3 length is 15 residues. CDR1 is SGHDT and CDR2 is YYEEEE in the germline V gene. The V and J ends lost 2 bases and 0 bases respectively, with 9 bases between them. The CDR3 DNA sequence: TGTGCCAGCAGCTTTGCACGGATCTCTGGAAACACCATATATTTT. Encoded protein: CASSFARISGNTIYF.

The V and J genes are TRBV5-1 and TRBJ2-2; 10 bases are a match to TRBD1. Germline values: CDR1 SGHRS, CDR2 YFSETQ. The CDR3 contains 17 residues. The V gene end was trimmed by 2 bases and the J gene end by 1 base; junction bases not matched to a gene: 5. Written as DNA, the CDR3 is TGCGCCAGCAGCTTAGACAGGGGGCGCGAGAACACCGGGGAGCTGTTTTTT. Translated: CASSLDRGRENTGELFF.

V and J are TRBV10-3 and TRBJ2-7; D is perhaps TRBD1 or TRBD2 (6 bases each). The length of the CDR3 is 14 residues. Germline V gene lookup returns CDR1 ENHRY and CDR2 SYGVKD. The ends were cut back, 1 base at V and 5 bases at J, with 12 bases in the middle. The CDR3 loop is CAISEWGARDEQYF. CDR3 coding DNA: TGTGCCATCAGTGAGTGGGGGGCTAGGGACGAGCAGTACTTC.

A word on this clone: The sample contains more than one DNA sequence encoding this CDR3. This sequence joins TRBV9 and TRBJ2-1; 9 bases are a match to TRBD2. Per germline, CDR1 SGDLS and CDR2 YYNGEE. CDR3 length equals 16 residues. V was pared by 4 bases and J by 4 bases, with 9 bases of the junction left unmatched. CDR3 residues: CASSPRAGGTYNEQFF. CDR3 nucleotides: TGTGCCAGCAGCCCCCGGGCGGGAGGGACGTACAATGAGCAGTTCTTC.

The rearrangement uses TRBV7-9 and TRBJ2-7; maybe TRBD1 (6 bases). Germline assignment: CDR1 SEHNR and CDR2 FQNEAQ (reference sequence). The CDR3 is made up of 14 amino acids. The V gene lost 4 bases and the J gene lost 5 bases, with 15 bases spanning the gap. CDR3 region: CASSSNLQGNEQYF. The CDR3 nucleotides read TGTGCCAGCAGCTCCAATCTGCAGGGGAACGAGCAGTACTTC.

This chain joins TRBV28 and TRBJ2-2; D uncertain. Germline values: CDR1 MDHEN, CDR2 SYDVKM. V lost 2 bases and J 1 base, leaving 17 bases between the germline ends. The CDR3 spans 18 residues. The CDR3 loop reads CASSLQSRRAVNTGELFF. The CDR3 nucleotides read TGTGCCAGCAGTTTACAGAGCCGACGGGCTGTGAACACCGGGGAGCTGTTTTTT.

The rearrangement uses TRBV13 and TRBJ2-3, with 7 nucleotides matching TRBD2. Per the germline V gene, CDR1 is PRHDT and CDR2 is FYEKMQ (reference sequence). This CDR3 is 15 amino acids long. The V segment lost 5 bases and the J segment 3 bases; nucleotides outside the gene matches: 8. The CDR3: CASSPGEGRTDTQYF. The DNA of the CDR3 is TGTGCCAGCAGCCCTGGGGAGGGCCGGACAGATACGCAGTATTTT. The whole variable domain, remainder taken from reference TRBV13 and TRBJ2-3, is AAGVIQSPRHLIKEKRETATLKCYPIPRHDTVYWYQQGPGQDPQFLISFYEKMQSDKGSIPDRFSAQQFSDYHSELNMSSLELGDSALYFCASSPGEGRTDTQYFGPGTRLTVL.

The rearrangement uses TRBV7-8 and TRBJ2-7, with 11 nucleotides matching TRBD1. The CDR3 contains 16 residues. Germline loops: CDR1 SGHVS, CDR2 FQNEAQ. J was trimmed by 3 bases and V by 5 bases; bases with no gene match: 9. The DNA for the CDR3 is TGTGCCAGCAGCGCTCCAACCGGGACAGGGGGCTACGAGCAGTACTTC. It yields the protein CASSAPTGTGGYEQYF.

CDR3: CASFGWGLAGYEQYF. Here the CDR3 DNA reads TGTGCCAGCTTTGGTTGGGGACTAGCCGGGTACGAGCAGTACTTC. V is TRBV28 and J is TRBJ2-7; 9 nucleotides agree with TRBD2. V lost 8 bases and J lost 4; bases outside the gene matches: 12. CDR1 is MDHEN, CDR2 SYDVKM, per germline. This CDR3 has 15 residues.

Comments on this clone: The junction does not match germline at one end; this may be a read error. The chain carries TRBV2 and TRBJ2-7; TRBD1 aligns across 9 bases. The CDR3 extends over 15 amino acids. Germline V gene lookup returns CDR1 SNHLY and CDR2 FYNNEI. As DNA, the CDR3 is TGTGCCAGCAGAGAAGCCGGGACAGGGAGTAGCGAGCAGTACTTC. It specifies CASREAGTGSSEQYF. The whole variable domain, remainder taken from reference TRBV2 and TRBJ2-7, is EPEVTQTPSHQVTQMGQEVILRCVPISNHLYFYWYRQILGQKVEFLVSFYNNEISEKSEIFDDQFSVERPDGSNFTLKIRSTKLEDSAMYFCASREAGTGSSEQYFGPGTRLTVT.

This chain joins TRBV19 and TRBJ2-6, with TRBD1 identical over 9 bases. Trimming cost V 0 bases and J 0 bases; bases outside gene matches: 9. The germline gives CDR1 LNHDA, CDR2 SQIVND (reference sequence). This CDR3 comprises 20 residues. CDR3 DNA: TGTGCCAGTAGTATAGATCGGGTGGGGACAGGGCTCTCTGGGGCCAACGTCCTGACTTTC. It specifies CASSIDRVGTGLSGANVLTF.

This chain uses TRBV9 with TRBJ2-7; TRBD2 is a possible D gene (6 bases). CDR1 and CDR2 (germline): SGDLS, YYNGEE. Trimming took 0 bases from V and 6 from J, leaving 10 bases between them. The CDR3 length is 13 residues. CDR3 DNA: TGTGCCAGCAGCGTAGGCGGGATCGGCGAGCAGTACTTC. Its translation is CASSVGGIGEQYF.

The chain recombines TRBV2 with TRBJ1-1; 7 bases are a match to TRBD1. There are 13 residues in the CDR3. V gave up 6 bases and J gave up 5 bases; unmatched junction bases: 6. Germline V gene data show CDR1 as SNHLY and CDR2 as FYNNEI. CDR3 sequence: CASRGTDWTEAFF. In DNA, the CDR3 is TGTGCCAGCAGGGGGACAGATTGGACTGAAGCTTTCTTT.

The chain links TRBV4-1 to TRBJ2-1; 9 nucleotides agree with TRBD1. Germline V CDR1 and CDR2: MGHRA, YSYEKL. Trimming cost V 1 base and J 7 bases; bases outside gene matches: 2. The CDR3 covers 14 residues. The CDR3 DNA is TGCGCCAGCAGCCAAGTTGGGACAGGGAATGAGCAGTTCTTC. Translated: CASSQVGTGNEQFF.

A word on this clone: Other DNA sequences in this specimen translate into the identical CDR3. The chain carries TRBV19 and TRBJ1-1; D ambiguous. This CDR3 is built from 12 residues. V was pared by 2 bases and J by 1 base, with 2 bases between. The germline gives CDR1 LNHDA, CDR2 SQIVND (reference sequence). CDR3 protein: CASSIPNTEAFF. The CDR3 DNA sequence: TGTGCCAGTAGTATACCGAACACTGAAGCTTTCTTT.

The V call is TRBV5-1, the J call TRBJ1-1; 8 bases are shared with TRBD1. J lost 5 bases, V lost 3 bases, and 12 bases had no gene match. CDR3 length equals 16 residues. In germline, CDR1 is SGHRS, CDR2 YFSETQ. Here the CDR3 reads CASSSGTGNLWTEAFF. The CDR3 DNA sequence: TGCGCCAGCAGCTCCGGGACAGGTAATTTATGGACTGAAGCTTTCTTT.

The rearrangement joins TRBV9 to TRBJ2-1, with 7 bases identical to TRBD2. The CDR3 sequence is 16 residues long. The V and J ends lost 0 bases and 6 bases, in that order; junction bases with no gene match: 9. Germline-derived CDR1 and CDR2 are SGDLS and YYNGEE. The CDR3 reads CASSVATGGRSNEQFF. The CDR3 nucleotides read TGTGCCAGCAGCGTAGCTACAGGCGGGAGAAGCAATGAGCAGTTCTTC.